This is a list of T cell receptor beta chains from one sample in a study of Ad26.COV2.S vaccination and SARS-CoV-2 variants. Profiling relied on immunoSEQ multiplex PCR, and the TCRdb table lists in-frame clones only, not all of them. The profile shows approximately 300,000 clones, over 80% of them singletons. The input for sequencing was peripheral blood, taken in a trial of Ad26.COV2.S vaccine versus placebo. These receptors all come from a person aged 18 to 59 who received the Ad26.COV2.S COVID-19 vaccine or a placebo. The conserved cysteine and the conserved F or W are not part of the CDR3 here. Clone size is given for some rows only: seen once, a few or many times, or a class if the clone is expanded.

j_call clone_size v_call cdr3_aa
TRBJ1-2 . TRBV5-4 ASSLGRGNYGYT
TRBJ1-3 . TRBV28 ASSLGGVNRGNTIY
TRBJ2-2 . TRBV6-5 ASGFYTGELF
TRBJ1-1 . TRBV9 ASISTAGGDTEAF
TRBJ2-2 . TRBV5-4 ASSKDRGLTGELF
TRBJ2-7 once TRBV28 ASSQDRERSEQY
TRBJ2-3 . TRBV7-3 ASSLTPGDTQY
TRBJ2-7 . TRBV2 ASSLQGATLYEQY
TRBJ2-1 . TRBV7-9 ASSSLTASSYNEQF
TRBJ2-7 few TRBV4-2 ASSQGIYEQY
TRBJ1-5 . TRBV19 ASSWGGPENQPQH
TRBJ2-7 . TRBV28 ASSLNFYEQY
TRBJ1-2 . TRBV28 ASRVSAQGARGYT
TRBJ1-3 . TRBV19 ASSIDGNTIY